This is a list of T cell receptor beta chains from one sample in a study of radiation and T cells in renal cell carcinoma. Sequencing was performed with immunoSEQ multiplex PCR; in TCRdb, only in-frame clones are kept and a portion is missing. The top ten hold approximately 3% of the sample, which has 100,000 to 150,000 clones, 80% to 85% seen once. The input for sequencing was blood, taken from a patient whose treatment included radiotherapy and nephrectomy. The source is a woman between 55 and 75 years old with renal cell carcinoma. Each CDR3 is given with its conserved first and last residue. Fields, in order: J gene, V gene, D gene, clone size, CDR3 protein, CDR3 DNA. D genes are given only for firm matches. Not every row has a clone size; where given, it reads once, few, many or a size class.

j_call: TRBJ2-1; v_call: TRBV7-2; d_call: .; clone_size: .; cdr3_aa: CASSLTGETDLGQFF; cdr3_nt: TGTGCCAGCAGCTTAACGGGGGAGACCGACCTGGGGCAGTTCTTC
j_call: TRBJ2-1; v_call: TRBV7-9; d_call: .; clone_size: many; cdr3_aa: CASSRLDEQFF; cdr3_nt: TGTGCCAGCAGCCGACTAGATGAGCAGTTCTTC
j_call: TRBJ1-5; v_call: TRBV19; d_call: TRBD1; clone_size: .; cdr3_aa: CASSIGQGTLNQPQHF; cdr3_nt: TGTGCCAGTAGTATAGGACAGGGGACCCTCAATCAGCCCCAGCATTTT
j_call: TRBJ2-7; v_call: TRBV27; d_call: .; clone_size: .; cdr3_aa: CASRVTGGPYEQYF; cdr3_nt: TGTGCCAGCAGGGTGACAGGAGGACCCTACGAGCAGTACTTC
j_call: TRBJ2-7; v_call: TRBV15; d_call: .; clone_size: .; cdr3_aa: CATSRRSMTTEQYF; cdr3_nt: TGTGCCACCAGCAGGAGGAGTATGACTACCGAGCAGTACTTC
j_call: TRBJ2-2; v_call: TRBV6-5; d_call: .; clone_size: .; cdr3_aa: CASTRFHTGELFF; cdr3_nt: TGTGCCAGCACACGGTTTCACACCGGGGAGCTGTTTTTT
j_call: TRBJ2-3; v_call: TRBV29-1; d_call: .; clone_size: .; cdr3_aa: CTGTSGSDTQYF; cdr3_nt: TGCACCGGGACCTCGGGATCAGATACGCAGTATTTT
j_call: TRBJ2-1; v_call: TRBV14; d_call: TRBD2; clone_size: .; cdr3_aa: CASSQGRGLGYNEQFF; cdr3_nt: TGTGCCAGCAGCCAAGGAAGGGGACTAGGATACAATGAGCAGTTCTTC
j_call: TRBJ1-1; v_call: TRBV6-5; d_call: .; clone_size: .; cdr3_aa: CASSADSANTEAFF; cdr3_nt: TGTGCCAGCAGTGCGGACAGCGCGAACACTGAAGCTTTCTTT
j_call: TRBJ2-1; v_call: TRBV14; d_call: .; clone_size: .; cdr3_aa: CASSQMTAYNEQFF; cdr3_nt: TGTGCCAGCAGCCAAATGACAGCCTACAATGAGCAGTTCTTC
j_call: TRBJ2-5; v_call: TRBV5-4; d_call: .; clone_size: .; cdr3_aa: CASSLRLQETQYF; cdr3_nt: TGTGCCAGCAGCTTGCGGCTGCAAGAGACCCAGTACTTC
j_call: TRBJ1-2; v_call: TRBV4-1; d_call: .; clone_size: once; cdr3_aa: CASSQDRGTPYGYTF; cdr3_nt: TGCGCCAGCAGCCAAGATCGGGGGACACCTTATGGCTACACCTTC
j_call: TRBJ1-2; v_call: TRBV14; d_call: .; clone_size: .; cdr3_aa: CASSQVSGSGYTF; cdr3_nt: TGTGCCAGCAGCCAAGTATCAGGGTCTGGCTACACCTTC
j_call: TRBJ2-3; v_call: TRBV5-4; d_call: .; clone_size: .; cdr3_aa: CASSLTSTDTQYF; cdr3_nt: TGTGCCAGCAGCTTGACTAGCACAGATACGCAGTATTTT
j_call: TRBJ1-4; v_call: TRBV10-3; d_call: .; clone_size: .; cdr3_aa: CAISEGGTNEKLFF; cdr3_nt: TGTGCCATCAGTGAGGGAGGGACTAATGAAAAACTGTTTTTT
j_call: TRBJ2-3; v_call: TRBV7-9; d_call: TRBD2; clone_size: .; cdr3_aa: CASTDRPGLAGGTDTQYF; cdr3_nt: TGTGCCAGCACCGACCGCCCAGGACTAGCGGGGGGCACAGATACGCAGTATTTT
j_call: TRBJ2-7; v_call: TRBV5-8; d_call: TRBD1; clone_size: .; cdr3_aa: CASTIRDRGRREQYF; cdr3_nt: TGTGCCAGCACTATACGGGACAGGGGGAGACGAGAGCAGTACTTC
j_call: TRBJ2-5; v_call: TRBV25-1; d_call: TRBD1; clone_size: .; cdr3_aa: CASSWDSQETQYF; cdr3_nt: TGTGCCAGCAGCTGGGACAGCCAAGAGACCCAGTACTTC
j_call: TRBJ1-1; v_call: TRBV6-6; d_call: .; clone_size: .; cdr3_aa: CASSNREGTEAFF; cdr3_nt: TGTGCCAGCAGTAACAGGGAAGGCACTGAAGCTTTCTTT
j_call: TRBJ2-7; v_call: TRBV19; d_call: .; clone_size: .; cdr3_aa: CASTSGAAYEQYF; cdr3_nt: TGTGCCAGTACCTCTGGGGCGGCCTACGAGCAGTACTTC
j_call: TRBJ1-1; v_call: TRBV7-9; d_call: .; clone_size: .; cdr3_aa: CASSKDGNEAFF; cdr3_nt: TGTGCCAGCAGCAAGGACGGTAATGAAGCTTTCTTT
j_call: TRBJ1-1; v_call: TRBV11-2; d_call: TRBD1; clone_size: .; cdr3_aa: CASSQQGATEAFF; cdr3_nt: TGTGCCAGCAGCCAACAGGGGGCCACTGAAGCTTTCTTT
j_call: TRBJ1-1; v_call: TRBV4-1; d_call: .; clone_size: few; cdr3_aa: CASSQGQADTEAFF; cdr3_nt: TGCGCCAGCAGCCAAGGCCAGGCGGACACTGAAGCTTTCTTT
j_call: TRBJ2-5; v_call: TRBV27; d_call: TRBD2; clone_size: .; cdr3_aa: CASSLRAGRETQYF; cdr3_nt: TGTGCCAGCAGTTTAAGAGCGGGAAGGGAGACCCAGTACTTC
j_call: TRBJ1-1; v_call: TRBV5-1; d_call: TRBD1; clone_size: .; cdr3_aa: CASSETQGRGTEAFF; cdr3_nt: TGCGCCAGCAGCGAAACACAGGGGAGAGGCACTGAAGCTTTCTTT
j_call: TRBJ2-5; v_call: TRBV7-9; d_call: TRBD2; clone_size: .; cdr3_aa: CASSLGSLAGGRQETQYF; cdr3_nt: TGTGCCAGCAGCTTAGGATCCCTAGCGGGAGGTAGGCAAGAGACCCAGTACTTC
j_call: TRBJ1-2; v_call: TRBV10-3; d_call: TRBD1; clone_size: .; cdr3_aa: CAISGGMEYYGYTF; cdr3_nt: TGTGCCATCTCAGGGGGTATGGAGTACTATGGCTACACCTTC
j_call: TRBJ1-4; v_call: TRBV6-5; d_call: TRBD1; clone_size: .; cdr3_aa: CASSGQGAGEKLFF; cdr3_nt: TGTGCCAGCAGTGGACAGGGGGCGGGGGAAAAACTGTTTTTT
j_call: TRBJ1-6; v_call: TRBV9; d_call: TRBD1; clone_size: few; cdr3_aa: CASTDRENSPLHF; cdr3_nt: TGTGCCAGCACGGACAGGGAAAATTCACCCCTCCACTTT
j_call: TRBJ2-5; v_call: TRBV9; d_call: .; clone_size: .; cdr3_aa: CASAGTPQETQYF; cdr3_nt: TGTGCCAGCGCCGGGACACCGCAAGAGACCCAGTACTTC
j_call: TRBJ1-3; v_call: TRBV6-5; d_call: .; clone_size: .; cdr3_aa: CASSSTVGNTIYF; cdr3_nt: TGTGCCAGCAGCTCCACAGTCGGAAACACCATATATTTT
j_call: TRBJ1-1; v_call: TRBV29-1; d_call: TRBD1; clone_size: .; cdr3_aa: CSVATGGTEAFF; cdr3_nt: TGCAGCGTCGCGACAGGGGGCACTGAAGCTTTCTTT
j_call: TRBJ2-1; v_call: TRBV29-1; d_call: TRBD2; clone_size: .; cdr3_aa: CSVLSGDLGHEQFF; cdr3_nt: TGCAGCGTTCTTAGCGGGGACCTCGGGCATGAGCAGTTCTTC
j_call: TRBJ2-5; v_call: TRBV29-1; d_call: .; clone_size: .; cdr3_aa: CSAYDRSQETQYF; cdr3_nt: TGCAGCGCTTATGACAGGAGCCAAGAGACCCAGTACTTC
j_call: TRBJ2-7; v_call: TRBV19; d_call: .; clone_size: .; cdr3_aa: CASSIGPSYEQYF; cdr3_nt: TGTGCCAGTAGTATTGGCCCATCCTACGAGCAGTACTTC
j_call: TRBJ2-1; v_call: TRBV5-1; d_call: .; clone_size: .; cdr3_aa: CASSLGGSYNEQFF; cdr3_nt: TGCGCCAGCAGCTTGGGGGGCTCCTACAATGAGCAGTTCTTC
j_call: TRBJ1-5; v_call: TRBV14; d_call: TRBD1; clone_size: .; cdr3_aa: CASSLGQGNQPQHF; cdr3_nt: TGTGCCAGCAGCCTGGGACAGGGGAATCAGCCCCAGCATTTT
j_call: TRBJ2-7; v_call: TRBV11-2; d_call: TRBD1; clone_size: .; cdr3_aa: CASSLDRAYEQYF; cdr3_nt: TGTGCCAGCAGCTTGGACAGGGCCTACGAGCAGTACTTC
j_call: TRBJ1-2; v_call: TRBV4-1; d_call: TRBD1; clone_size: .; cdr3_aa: CASSQVAGGNDYGYTF; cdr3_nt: TGCGCCAGCAGCCAAGTGGCAGGGGGCAATGACTATGGCTACACCTTC
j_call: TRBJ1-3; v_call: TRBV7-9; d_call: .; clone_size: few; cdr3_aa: CASSHTDTIYF; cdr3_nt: TGTGCCAGCAGCCACACGGACACCATATATTTT